This T cell receptor beta chain was observed in a study of blood T cell repertoires in COVID-19. Across the study: Specimens from acute and convalescent COVID-19 originated in the United States, Italy and Spain. From T cells, B-cell-depleted T cells, or PBMCs came the material, which was cDNA or gDNA.

This CDR3 spans 17 amino acids. Trimming at V came to 10 bases and at J to 4 bases, leaving 21 bases not matched to a gene. Germline CDR1 SGHVS, CDR2 FNYEAQ. In the original analysis: Counts of nucleated cells, estimated from reference gene primer amplification, were obtained. Sequencing used immunoSEQ multiplex PCR; TCRdb keeps in-frame clones, though not all of them. V, J and clone size derive from that table, while D and trimming were established from the DNA sequence. The sample yields about 160,000 clones, 60% to 85% seen once. The chain is built from TRBV7-6 and TRBJ1-2; 7 bases line up with TRBD1. The TCR originated in a man aged 55-75 years with acute or convalescent COVID-19. Sequenced material: peripheral blood. This chain's CDR3 is CATYDNGLQGPTYGYTF. The CDR3 DNA reads as TGTGCCACCTATGATAACGGACTACAGGGGCCGACCTATGGCTACACCTTC. The whole variable domain, remainder taken from reference TRBV7-6 and TRBJ1-2, is GAGVSQSPRYKVTKRGQDVALRCDPISGHVSLYWYRQALGQGPEFLTYFNYEAQQDKSGLPNDRFSAERPEGSISTLTIQRTEQRDSAMYRCATYDNGLQGPTYGYTFGSGTRLTVV.